Below are 27 T cell receptor beta chains sequenced from a single sample in a study of high-grade serous ovarian cancer treatment subgroups. The tumor samples were collected prior to definitive surgery or chemotherapy. Profiling relied on immunoSEQ multiplex PCR, and the TCRdb table lists in-frame clones only, not all of them. Among under 4,000 clones listed, 65% to 85% were seen once. The sequencing sample was made of tumor tissue. The origin of the receptors is a human donor with high-grade serous ovarian cancer.

The chain is built from TRBV7-9 and TRBJ2-2, with 7 bases aligning to TRBD2. Germline assignment: CDR1 SEHNR and CDR2 FQNEAQ (reference sequence). V was clipped by 8 bases and J by 5 bases; unmatched bases: 11. This CDR3 has 15 residues. CDR3: CASLRLAVATGELFF. The CDR3 DNA is TGTGCCAGCCTTCGGCTAGCGGTAGCAACCGGGGAGCTGTTTTTT.

This clone is labeled as large (0.1 to 1%). The chain combines TRBV7-2 with TRBJ1-6; TRBD1 agrees at 10 bases. This CDR3 has 16 residues. With V trimmed by 2 bases and J by 7 bases, 5 bases remained unmatched. Germline V gene lookup returns CDR1 SGHTA and CDR2 FQGNSA. The CDR3, as DNA: TGTGCCAGCAGCTTACGTCCGGACAGGGGGAATTCACCCCTCCACTTT. Its protein product is CASSLRPDRGNSPLHF.

The J gene is TRBJ2-1, the V gene TRBV5-4; 8 nucleotides align to TRBD2. CDR1 and CDR2 from the germline V gene are SGHNT and YYREEE (reference sequence). CDR3 length: 15 residues. V trimming: 0 bases; J trimming: 4 bases; junction bases outside the gene matches: 3. The CDR3 DNA reads as TGTGCCAGCAGCTTGGAGAGCGGGGGATACAATGAGCAGTTCTTC. This encodes CASSLESGGYNEQFF.

This chain links TRBV12-5 with TRBJ1-6, with 9 bases that match TRBD1. J was trimmed by 13 bases and V by 0 bases; bases with no gene match: 7. This CDR3 region has 15 residues. Germline lookup yields CDR1 LGHNT and CDR2 FRNRAP. The CDR3 DNA reads TGTGCTAGTGGTTTGGTATCGGGACAGGGAACTCCCCTCCACTTT. This translates into CASGLVSGQGTPLHF. The full variable domain, completed using reference TRBV12-5 and TRBJ1-6, is DARVTQTPRHKVTEMGQEVTMRCQPILGHNTVFWYRQTMMQGLELLAYFRNRAPLDDSGMPKDRFSAEMPDATLATLKIQPSEPRDSAVYFCASGLVSGQGTPLHFGNGTRLTVT.

The gene calls are TRBV25-1 and TRBJ2-7; D gene ambiguous. From germline, CDR1 is MGHDK and CDR2 SYGVNS. V lost 0 bases, J lost 3 bases, and 6 bases lay in between. The CDR3 totals 13 residues. The DNA of the CDR3 is TGTGCCAGCAGTGAATACCAGGACTACGAGCAGTACTTC. Amino acids: CASSEYQDYEQYF.

CDR3: CATSKQGGYEQYF. In DNA, the CDR3 is TGTGCCACCAGCAAACAGGGTGGATACGAGCAGTACTTC. The chain uses TRBV15 and TRBJ2-7, with a weak D call TRBD1 (6 bases). The germline V gene encodes CDR1 LNHNV and CDR2 YYDKDF (reference sequence). The CDR3 covers 13 residues. V was cut by 4 bases and J by 4 bases, with 11 bases left in between.

This chain links TRBV5-1 with TRBJ2-2; unclear D gene. The CDR3 is 16 amino acids. V dropped 10 bases and J dropped 2 bases, with 21 bases sitting between them. Germline assignment: CDR1 SGHRS and CDR2 YFSETQ. CDR3 bases: TGCGCCCCGTGGTGCCTTACTGGGGATAACACCGGGGAGCTGTTTTTT. It is translated as CAPWCLTGDNTGELFF.

The chain is built from TRBV9 and TRBJ1-2; possibly TRBD1 for D (5 bases). CDR1 is SGDLS, CDR2 YYNGEE, per germline. Trimming pared 0 bases from V and 4 bases from J, leaving 16 bases between. This CDR3 spans 16 amino acids. CDR3: CASSVGPGPAIYGYTF. CDR3 coding DNA: TGTGCCAGCAGCGTAGGGCCAGGGCCGGCCATCTATGGCTACACCTTC.

This sequence joins TRBV5-4 and TRBJ1-2; D may be TRBD1 (6 bases). V gave up 0 bases and J gave up 0 bases, with 12 bases separating them. This CDR3 has 16 residues. Per the germline V gene, CDR1 is SGHNT and CDR2 is YYREEE (reference sequence). The DNA for the CDR3 is TGTGCCAGCAGCTTGGATTCTGACAGGACTAACTATGGCTACACCTTC. This codes for CASSLDSDRTNYGYTF.

The genes are TRBV4-3 and TRBJ2-4; D not resolved. V lost 1 base to trimming and J lost 8 bases, with 9 bases between them. The CDR3 consists of 13 residues. The germline gives CDR1 LGHNA, CDR2 YSLEER. The CDR3 DNA sequence: TGCGCCAGCAGCCAAGGGCGGAATCACATTCAGTACTTC. Translation gives CASSQGRNHIQYF.

The rearrangement links TRBV4-1 to TRBJ2-3; 8 nucleotides align to TRBD2. The CDR3 has 16 residues. V trimming: 0 bases; J trimming: 14 bases; junction bases outside the gene matches: 16. CDR1 MGHRA and CDR2 YSYEKL come from the germline V gene. The CDR3 sequence is CASSQDGAGGLTLLYF. In DNA form, the CDR3 reads TGCGCCAGCAGCCAAGACGGGGCGGGGGGCCTCACGTTGTTGTATTTT.

J is TRBJ1-6 and V is TRBV28; D is undetermined. There are 13 residues in the CDR3. In germline, CDR1 is MDHEN, CDR2 SYDVKM. V was pared by 3 bases and J by 8 bases, with 8 bases between. The CDR3 loop reads CASSFSLDSPLHF. Written as DNA, the CDR3 is TGTGCCAGCAGTTTCTCACTGGATTCACCCCTCCACTTT.

This clone was counted once. The chain links TRBV11-2 to TRBJ2-1; TRBD2 matches at 14 bases. From germline, CDR1 is SGHAT and CDR2 FQNNGV. This CDR3 is 15 amino acids long. With V trimmed by 5 bases and J by 8 bases, 5 bases remained unmatched. As DNA, the CDR3 is TGTGCCAGCAGCCACGGGACTAGCGGGGGCTATGAGCAGTTCTTC. It yields the protein CASSHGTSGGYEQFF.

This chain uses TRBV28 with TRBJ2-3; TRBD2 matches at 9 bases. The CDR3 is 15 residues long. Trimming removed 6 bases from V and 2 bases from J; junction bases left unmatched: 6. The germline V gene encodes CDR1 MDHEN and CDR2 SYDVKM. CDR3 coding DNA: TGTGCCAGCAGGGGCTCTAGCGGGGACACAGATACGCAGTATTTT. Amino acid sequence: CASRGSSGDTDTQYF.

This chain connects TRBV7-9 to TRBJ2-3, with D possibly TRBD1 on 6 matching bases. Trimming stripped 1 base from V and 4 bases from J, with 15 bases between. The CDR3 runs 16 residues. Germline lookup yields CDR1 SEHNR and CDR2 FQNEAQ (reference sequence). The CDR3 sequence is CASSLDQGHFSDTQYF. DNA of the CDR3: TGTGCCAGCAGCTTAGACCAGGGGCATTTTTCAGATACGCAGTATTTT.

This clone has just a few counts. J is TRBJ1-1 and V is TRBV7-3; TRBD1 aligns across 7 bases. J lost 5 bases, V lost 6 bases, and 6 bases had no gene match. CDR3 length equals 13 residues. Germline assignment: CDR1 SGHTA and CDR2 FQGTGA. The CDR3 DNA reads TGTGCCAGCAGACAGGGGCCGGGGACTGAAGCTTTCTTT. This encodes CASRQGPGTEAFF.

V is TRBV5-4 and J is TRBJ2-5; D is undetermined. Trimming left V 6 bases short and J 0 bases short, with 9 bases between. In germline, CDR1 is SGHNT, CDR2 YYREEE (reference sequence). The CDR3 sequence is 13 residues long. CDR3 region: CASTLRDQETQYF. The CDR3, as DNA: TGTGCCAGCACCCTCCGGGACCAAGAGACCCAGTACTTC.

A single count supports this clone. The chain carries TRBV27 and TRBJ1-1, with 8 bases that match TRBD1. Germline-derived CDR1 and CDR2 are MNHEY and SMNVEV (reference sequence). This CDR3 spans 14 amino acids. Germline trimming cut 0 bases from V and 8 bases from J; bases unmatched to any gene: 5. DNA of the CDR3: TGTGCCAGCAGTTTATCGAGACAGGGGCTAGAAGCTTTCTTT. This gives the protein CASSLSRQGLEAFF.

The chain couples TRBV7-9 to TRBJ2-5; 8 positions agree with TRBD2. The J call may be in error: the DNA end matches TRBJ2-7 better. The CDR3 covers 15 residues. Germline V CDR1 and CDR2: SEHNR, FQNEAQ (reference sequence). CDR3 protein: CASSSGRESSYEQYF. CDR3 sequence (DNA): TGTGCCAGCAGCTCCGGGAGGGAGTCCTCCTACGAGCAGTACTTC.

The rearrangement uses TRBV11-2 and TRBJ1-3; D is unresolved. Germline V gene lookup returns CDR1 SGHAT and CDR2 FQNNGV. The CDR3 has 14 amino acids. V lost 5 bases to trimming and J lost 0 bases, with 8 bases between them. The CDR3: CASSLITSGNTIYF. The CDR3 DNA reads as TGTGCCAGCAGCCTAATTACCTCTGGAAACACCATATATTTT. The full variable domain, its missing parts supplied by reference TRBV11-2 and TRBJ1-3, is EAGVAQSPRYKIIEKRQSVAFWCNPISGHATLYWYQQILGQGPKLLIQFQNNGVVDDSQLPKDRFSAERLKGVDSTLKIQPAKLEDSAVYLCASSLITSGNTIYFGEGSWLTVV.

This clone has only one observation. This chain uses TRBV4-3 with TRBJ2-5, with 7 bases lining up with TRBD1. The V gene end was trimmed by 4 bases and the J gene end by 2 bases; junction bases not matched to a gene: 4. The CDR3 length is 14 residues. Looked up from germline, CDR1 is LGHNA and CDR2 is YSLEER. The CDR3 DNA reads as TGCGCCAGCAGCCCAGGGGGTGGGCAAGAGACCCAGTACTTC. Residues: CASSPGGGQETQYF.

The chain is built from TRBV7-9 and TRBJ1-2; no reliable D call. Between the trimmed V and J ends, which lost 5 bases and 8 bases, there was a span of 12 bases. The germline CDR1 and CDR2 sequences are SEHNR and FQNEAQ (reference sequence). The CDR3 extends over 12 amino acids. The CDR3 is CASSTSEIGYTF. CDR3 sequence (DNA): TGTGCCAGCAGCACATCAGAGATCGGCTACACCTTC.

V is TRBV20-1 and J is TRBJ2-1; possibly TRBD1 or TRBD2 for D (5 bases each). CDR1 DFQATT and CDR2 SNEGSKA come from the germline V gene (reference sequence). V shed 6 bases and J shed 9 bases, with 12 bases lying between them. The CDR3 consists of 11 residues. The CDR3 DNA is TGCAGTGCCGGGGCCTGGGGTGAGCAGTTCTTC. Translation: CSAGAWGEQFF.

The genes are TRBV19 and TRBJ2-1; 9 nucleotides match TRBD2. The CDR3 spans 16 residues. Germline loops: CDR1 LNHDA, CDR2 SQIVND (reference sequence). After removal of 5 bases from V and 2 bases from J, the junction contained 7 bases not matched to a gene. The DNA for the CDR3 is TGTGCCAGTAGTGCCCTAGCGGGGCTAGCCTACAATGAGCAGTTCTTC. Protein sequence: CASSALAGLAYNEQFF.

The gene calls are TRBV7-9 and TRBJ2-5; D gene uncertain. Looked up from germline, CDR1 is SEHNR and CDR2 is FQNEAQ (reference sequence). Trimming shortened V by 5 bases and J by 2 bases, and 12 bases separated the two germline ends. The CDR3 totals 14 residues. CDR3 sequence: CASSPGRKQETQYF. The CDR3 DNA reads as TGTGCCAGCAGCCCCGGACGTAAACAAGAGACCCAGTACTTC.

The chain is built from TRBV4-3 and TRBJ2-3, with TRBD2 matching 9 bases. Germline loops: CDR1 LGHNA, CDR2 YSLEER. The trim removed 0 bases at V and 6 bases at J, leaving 7 bases unmatched. The CDR3 spans 16 residues. The CDR3, as DNA: TGCGCCAGCAGCCAAGAGACAGCGGGGGGTAGGGATACGCAGTATTTT. It yields the protein CASSQETAGGRDTQYF.

The chain uses TRBV27 and TRBJ1-5; D possibly corresponds to TRBD1 (5 bases). This CDR3 is 16 amino acids long. The germline V and J ends were trimmed by 4 bases and 5 bases, with 18 bases remaining between them. Per germline, CDR1 MNHEY and CDR2 SMNVEV (reference sequence). In nucleotides, the CDR3 is TGTGCCAGCAGTTCGACCTTGCAGGGAAACTATCAGCCCCAGCATTTT. It codes for CASSSTLQGNYQPQHF.